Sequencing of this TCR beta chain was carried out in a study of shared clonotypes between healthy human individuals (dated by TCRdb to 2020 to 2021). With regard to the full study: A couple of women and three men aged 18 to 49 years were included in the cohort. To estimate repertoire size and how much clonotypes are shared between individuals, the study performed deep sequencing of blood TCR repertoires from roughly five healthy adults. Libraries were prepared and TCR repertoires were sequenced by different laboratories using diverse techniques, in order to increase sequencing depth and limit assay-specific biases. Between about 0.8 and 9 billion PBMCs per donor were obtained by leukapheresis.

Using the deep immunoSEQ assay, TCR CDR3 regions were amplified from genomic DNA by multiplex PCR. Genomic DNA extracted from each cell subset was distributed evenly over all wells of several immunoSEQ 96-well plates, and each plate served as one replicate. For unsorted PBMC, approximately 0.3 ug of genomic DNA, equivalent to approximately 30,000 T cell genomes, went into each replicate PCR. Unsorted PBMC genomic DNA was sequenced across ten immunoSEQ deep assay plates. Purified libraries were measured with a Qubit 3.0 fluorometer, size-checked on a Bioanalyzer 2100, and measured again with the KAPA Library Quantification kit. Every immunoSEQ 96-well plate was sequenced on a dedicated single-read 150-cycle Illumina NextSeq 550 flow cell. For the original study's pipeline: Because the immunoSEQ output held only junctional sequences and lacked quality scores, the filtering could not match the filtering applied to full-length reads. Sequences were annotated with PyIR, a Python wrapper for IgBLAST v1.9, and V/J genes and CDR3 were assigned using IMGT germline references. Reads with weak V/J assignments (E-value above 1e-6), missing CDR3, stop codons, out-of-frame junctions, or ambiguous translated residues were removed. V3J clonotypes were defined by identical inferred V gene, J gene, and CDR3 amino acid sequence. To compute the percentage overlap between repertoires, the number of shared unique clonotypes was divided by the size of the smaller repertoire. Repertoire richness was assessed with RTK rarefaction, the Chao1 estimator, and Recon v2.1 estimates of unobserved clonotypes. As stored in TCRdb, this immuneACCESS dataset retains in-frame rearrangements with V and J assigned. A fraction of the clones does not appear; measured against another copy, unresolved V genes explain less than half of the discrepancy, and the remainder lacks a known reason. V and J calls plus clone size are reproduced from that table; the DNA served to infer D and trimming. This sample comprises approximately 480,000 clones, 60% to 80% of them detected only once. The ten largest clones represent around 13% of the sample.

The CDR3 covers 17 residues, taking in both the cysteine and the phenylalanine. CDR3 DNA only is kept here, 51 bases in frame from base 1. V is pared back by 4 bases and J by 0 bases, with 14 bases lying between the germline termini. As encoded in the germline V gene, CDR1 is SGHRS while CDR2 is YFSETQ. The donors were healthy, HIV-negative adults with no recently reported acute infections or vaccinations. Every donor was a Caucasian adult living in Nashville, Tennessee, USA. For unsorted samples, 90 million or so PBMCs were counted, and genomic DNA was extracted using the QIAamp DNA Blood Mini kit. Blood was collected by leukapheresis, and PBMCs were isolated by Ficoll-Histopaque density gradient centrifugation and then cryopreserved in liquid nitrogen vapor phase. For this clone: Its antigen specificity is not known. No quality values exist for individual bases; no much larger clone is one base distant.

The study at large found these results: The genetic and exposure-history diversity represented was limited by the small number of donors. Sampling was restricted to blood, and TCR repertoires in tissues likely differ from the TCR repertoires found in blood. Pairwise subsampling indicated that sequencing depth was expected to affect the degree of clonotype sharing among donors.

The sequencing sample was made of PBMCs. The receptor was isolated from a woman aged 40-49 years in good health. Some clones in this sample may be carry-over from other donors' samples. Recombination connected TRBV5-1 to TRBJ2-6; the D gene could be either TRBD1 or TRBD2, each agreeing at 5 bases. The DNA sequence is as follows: TGCGCCAGCAGCGGGGGTCCCTACTTCTCTGGGGCCAACGTCCTGACTTTC. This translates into CASSGGPYFSGANVLTF.